The 5 T cell receptor beta chains below all came from one sample that was sequenced in a study of Ad26.COV2.S vaccination and SARS-CoV-2 variants (dated by TCRdb to about 2021). Taken with the paper, the label for treatment or condition translates to: some 20 received Ad26.COV2.S at low or high dose, single or two shots; several received placebo; per-sample allocation not given. For vaccine and placebo recipients, repertoires were sequenced using samples collected on day 63 after the first injection. Libraries were built with the immunoSEQ multiplex PCR assay. TCRdb took over this immuneACCESS table, retaining in-frame rearrangements with V and J assigned. Such tables are incomplete; in checked studies, under half of the missing clones stem from an unresolved V gene, and the remainder is unexplained. The sample includes more than 250,000 clones, with around 87% observed a single time. Together, the top ten hold less than 3.5% of the sample.

Source: peripheral blood, taken in a trial of Ad26.COV2.S vaccine versus placebo. The receptors stem from a person aged 18-65 years who received the Ad26.COV2.S COVID-19 vaccine or a placebo.

The chain couples TRBV11-2 to TRBJ1-1, with 8 bases matching TRBD1. With 5 bases clipped from V and 5 bases from J, the junction kept 16 bases outside the gene matches. This CDR3 spans 17 amino acids. Germline V gives CDR1 SGHAT, CDR2 FQNNGV. CDR3: CASSQQYGQGVRTEAFF. CDR3 DNA sequence: TGTGCCAGCAGCCAACAATATGGACAGGGAGTGAGGACTGAAGCTTTCTTT.

The V call is TRBV29-1, the J call TRBJ1-1; 8 bases match TRBD1. Germline V gives CDR1 SQVTM, CDR2 ANQGSEA. The CDR3 has 16 residues. Unmatched junction bases numbered 12, after V lost 6 bases and J lost 0 bases. In DNA, the CDR3 is TGCAGCGTATCGCAGACAGGGGTAGGGGTGAACACTGAAGCTTTCTTT. Its protein product is CSVSQTGVGVNTEAFF. Full variable domain (rest looked up from reference TRBV29-1 and TRBJ1-1): SAVISQKPSRDICQRGTSLTIQCQVDSQVTMMFWYRQQPGQSLTLIATANQGSEATYESGFVIDKFPISRPNLTFSTLTVSNMSPEDSSIYLCSVSQTGVGVNTEAFFGQGTRLTVV.

The rearrangement uses TRBV18 and TRBJ1-1; D gene uncertain. CDR1 and CDR2 (germline): KGHSH, LQKENI. Deletions cut 4 bases from V and 3 bases from J, with 15 bases between. This CDR3 is 15 amino acids long. The CDR3 nucleotides read TGTGCCAGCTCACACGTCACAGCTCGGGACACTGAAGCTTTCTTT. Amino acids: CASSHVTARDTEAFF.

The chain carries TRBV7-6 and TRBJ2-5; TRBD1 agrees at 7 bases. V lost 4 bases, J lost 1 base, and 9 bases stayed unmatched. CDR1 SGHVS and CDR2 FNYEAQ come from the germline V gene. The CDR3 has 16 residues. CDR3 bases: TGTGCCAGCAGCTCTCCTACTGACAGGGCCCAAGAGACCCAGTACTTC. Translated: CASSSPTDRAQETQYF.

CDR3 sequence reads: CASSRPLGTAIGELFF. DNA of the CDR3: TGCGCCAGCAGCCGTCCCCTCGGGACAGCAATCGGGGAGCTGTTTTTT. This chain connects TRBV4-1 to TRBJ2-2, with 7 positions matching TRBD1. The germline CDR1 and CDR2 sequences are MGHRA and YSYEKL. V lost 4 bases, J lost 7 bases, and 12 bases stayed unmatched. The CDR3 has 16 residues.